The 26 T cell receptor beta chains presented below share a single source sample, sequenced in a study of T-cell reconstitution after alpha-beta-depleted transplantation in children. Molecular barcoding with unique molecular identifiers was used for the TCRbeta library. TCRdb recomputed calls from the PCR reads with MiXCR, one row per CDR3 protein. The repertoire includes some 490,000 distinct CDR3 sequences, under 15% of them detected once, and 5% to 6% sits in the top ten. The source was PBMCs from the stem cell graft donor, collected from the stem cell graft. These receptor sequences come from a human donor who donated a stem cell graft to a child with combined immunodeficiency.

This clonotype has only a few counts. The rearrangement joins TRBV11-1 to TRBJ2-7; 12 bases map to TRBD1. Trimming at V came to 0 bases and at J to 5 bases, leaving 2 bases not matched to a gene. This CDR3 region has 15 residues. Germline V gene data show CDR1 as SGHAT and CDR2 as FQDESV (reference sequence). CDR3 protein: CASSLAGTGGNEQYF. The CDR3 DNA reads TGTGCCAGCAGCTTAGCCGGGACAGGGGGCAACGAGCAGTACTTC.

The chain couples TRBV4-3 to TRBJ2-1; D is uncertain. Trimming removed 0 bases from V and 5 bases from J, with 14 bases in between. The CDR3 covers 16 residues. The V gene's germline CDR1 is LGHNA and CDR2 YSLEER. The CDR3 region is CASSQDAVVPDNEQFF. CDR3 nucleotide sequence: TGCGCCAGCAGCCAAGACGCTGTGGTACCTGACAATGAGCAGTTCTTC.

The V gene is TRBV27, the J gene TRBJ2-1, with TRBD1 identical over 10 bases. CDR3 length equals 13 residues. The germline CDR1 and CDR2 sequences are MNHEY and SMNVEV (reference sequence). With V trimmed by 10 bases and J by 2 bases, 2 bases remained unmatched. The CDR3 nucleotides are TGTGCCACCGGGACAGGGGCCTACAATGAGCAGTTCTTC. Its translation is CATGTGAYNEQFF.

Regarding this clonotype: One end of the junction is discordant with germline, which a read error may explain. DNA for the CDR3: TGCTGTGCTAGTCGGGGACTAGCGGGAGTCGGGTTCTACGAGCAGTACTTC. It is translated as CCASRGLAGVGFYEQYF. The chain couples TRBV20-1 to TRBJ2-7; TRBD2 matches 14 bases. The CDR3 runs 17 residues. Germline V gives CDR1 DFQATT, CDR2 SNEGSKA (reference sequence).

This clonotype has more than one count but fewer than ten. This rearrangement joins TRBV3-1 to TRBJ2-3, with 9 bases aligning to TRBD2. J was trimmed by 4 bases and V by 4 bases; bases with no gene match: 18. The length of the CDR3 is 19 residues. CDR1 and CDR2 from the germline V gene are LGHDT and YNNKEL (reference sequence). Here the CDR3 DNA reads TGTGCCAGCAGCCCAGGAATGAGAGCGGGGGGTTTTCGTGCAGATACGCAGTATTTT. Translating gives CASSPGMRAGGFRADTQYF.

This clonotype was picked up many times. The chain recombines TRBV12-3 or TRBV12-4 with TRBJ1-1, with D perhaps matching TRBD1 (6 bases). V was clipped by 10 bases and J by 3 bases, with 15 bases between them. The CDR3 contains 13 residues. CDR3 residues: CATALGGYTEAFF. CDR3 bases: TGTGCCACCGCCTTAGGGGGGTACACTGAAGCTTTCTTT.

This clonotype was seen ten or more times. J is TRBJ1-1 and V is TRBV6-5; TRBD1 agrees at 8 bases. The CDR3 contains 14 residues. Losses at the gene ends were 2 bases for V and 3 bases for J; bases not matched to a gene: 2. Germline lookup yields CDR1 MNHEY and CDR2 SVGAGI. CDR3 loop: CASSYTTGDTEAFF. Here the CDR3 DNA reads TGTGCCAGCAGTTACACGACAGGGGACACTGAAGCTTTCTTT.

This clonotype was counted many times. This chain connects TRBV6-5 to TRBJ2-3; 15 bases agree with TRBD2. Trimming at V came to 6 bases and at J to 8 bases, leaving 6 bases not matched to a gene. There are 15 residues in the CDR3. The V gene's germline CDR1 is MNHEY and CDR2 SVGAGI. The CDR3: CASSRWTSGRVTQYF. The CDR3 DNA follows: TGTGCCAGCAGCCGCTGGACTAGCGGGAGGGTTACGCAGTATTTT.

This clonotype was picked up many times. The chain recombines TRBV12-3 or TRBV12-4 with TRBJ1-1; the match to TRBD1 covers 8 bases. V was pared by 4 bases and J by 7 bases, with 5 bases of the junction left unmatched. The CDR3 loop spans 13 amino acids. The CDR3 sequence is CASSSDRAYEAFF. The CDR3 DNA reads TGTGCCAGCAGTTCGGACAGGGCCTATGAAGCTTTCTTT.

This clonotype was observed a few times. The chain joins TRBV4-3 to TRBJ1-2, with D hard to call. V was shortened by 1 base and J by 2 bases, with 11 bases between the two germline ends. Germline V gene data show CDR1 as LGHNA and CDR2 as YSLEER. This CDR3 has 15 residues. CDR3 sequence reads: CASSQALGTNYGYTF. In DNA, the CDR3 is TGCGCCAGCAGCCAAGCTTTAGGCACCAACTATGGCTACACCTTC.

This clonotype was detected ten times or more. V usage is TRBV24-1 and J usage is TRBJ2-3, with 8 bases that match TRBD2. This CDR3 is 18 amino acids long. The junction had 16 bases not matched to a gene; V was cut back by 5 bases and J by 4 bases. Germline V lookup: CDR1 KGHDR, CDR2 SFDVKD. The DNA for the CDR3 is TGTGCCACCAGTGTTGAGTGGAGCGGGAGAGGAGTTCCAGATACGCAGTATTTT. Its protein is CATSVEWSGRGVPDTQYF.

The chain uses TRBV6-2 or TRBV6-3 and TRBJ1-6; D possibly corresponds to TRBD1 (5 bases). Trimming shortened V by 1 base and J by 9 bases, and 10 bases separated the two germline ends. From germline, CDR1 is MNHEY and CDR2 SVGEGT. The CDR3 has 14 residues. The CDR3 DNA reads as TGTGCCAGCAGTTACTTGACAGCGGGTTCACCCCTCCACTTT. Translation: CASSYLTAGSPLHF.

This clonotype came up many times. V gene TRBV4-3 combines with J gene TRBJ2-5; 10 nucleotides agree with TRBD2. The trim removed 1 base at V and 2 bases at J, leaving 10 bases unmatched. Looked up from germline, CDR1 is LGHNA and CDR2 is YSLEER. There are 18 residues in the CDR3. CDR3 amino acids: CASSQVPSGGPKQETQYF. DNA of the CDR3: TGCGCCAGCAGCCAAGTCCCTAGCGGGGGCCCTAAGCAAGAGACCCAGTACTTC.

The chain links TRBV6-5 to TRBJ2-1; perhaps TRBD1 as D (8 bases). In germline, CDR1 is MNHEY, CDR2 SVGAGI. The CDR3 length is 18 residues. V dropped 1 base and J dropped 4 bases, with 20 bases sitting between them. The CDR3 DNA sequence: TGTGCCAGCAGTTACTTCAGACAGGGGACTACCGGGTACAATGAGCAGTTCTTC. Protein sequence: CASSYFRQGTTGYNEQFF.

This clonotype was detected only a few times. The chain recombines TRBV20-1 with TRBJ2-1; no reliable D call. V was cut by 0 bases and J by 0 bases, with 9 bases left in between. Per germline, CDR1 DFQATT and CDR2 SNEGSKA (reference sequence). CDR3 length: 15 residues. CDR3 sequence reads: CSARDAAGSYNEQFF. DNA of the CDR3: TGCAGTGCTAGAGATGCGGCCGGCTCCTACAATGAGCAGTTCTTC.

This clonotype was counted a few times. The CDR3 nucleotides read TGTGCCAGCAGCCCTCCCCAAGGGGGCGAGCAGTTCTTC. Protein: CASSPPQGGEQFF. This rearrangement joins TRBV11-2 to TRBJ2-1, with 7 nucleotides matching TRBD1. The trim removed 5 bases at V and 10 bases at J, leaving 8 bases unmatched. This CDR3 comprises 13 residues. Germline-derived CDR1 and CDR2 are SGHAT and FQNNGV.

This clonotype was seen only a few times. The V and J genes are TRBV12-3 or TRBV12-4 and TRBJ1-5; 8 bases match TRBD1. CDR3 length: 13 residues. The J segment lost 5 bases and the V segment lost 10 bases, leaving 7 bases of the junction unmatched. For the CDR3, the DNA is TGTGCCACCGGACAGGGTGGCTATCAGCCCCAGCATTTT. Its protein is CATGQGGYQPQHF.

The rearrangement joins TRBV27 to TRBJ2-7; 9 nucleotides line up with TRBD2. The V gene's germline CDR1 is MNHEY and CDR2 SMNVEV (reference sequence). With V trimmed by 4 bases and J by 5 bases, 3 bases remained unmatched. The CDR3 has 13 residues. The CDR3 DNA sequence: TGTGCCAGCAGTTGGGCGGGAGGGAACGAGCAGTACTTC. Protein sequence: CASSWAGGNEQYF.

This clonotype was counted a few times. The chain combines TRBV6-1 with TRBJ1-3, with D uncertain. The length of the CDR3 is 14 residues. V was trimmed by 1 base and J by 0 bases, leaving 4 bases between them. From germline, CDR1 is MNHNS and CDR2 SASEGT. CDR3 coding DNA: TGTGCCAGCAGTGAAGGGAGCTCTGGAAACACCATATATTTT. It translates to CASSEGSSGNTIYF.

The chain links TRBV2 to TRBJ2-3; 10 bases align to TRBD2. V lost 6 bases and J lost 2; bases outside the gene matches: 5. In germline, CDR1 is SNHLY, CDR2 FYNNEI. The CDR3 length is 15 residues. The CDR3 here is CASRGTSDYTDTQYF. In nucleotides, the CDR3 is TGTGCCAGCAGAGGGACTAGCGACTACACAGATACGCAGTATTTT.

The rearrangement joins TRBV4-2 to TRBJ2-3; 15 nucleotides line up with TRBD2. V was clipped by 4 bases and J by 5 bases; unmatched bases: 7. This CDR3 spans 17 amino acids. CDR1 LGHNA and CDR2 YNFKEQ come from the germline V gene. The CDR3 bases are TGTGCCAGCAGCCCAGGACTAGCGGGGGGGCAGGAAGATACGCAGTATTTT. This gives the protein CASSPGLAGGQEDTQYF.

The chain employs TRBV3-1 and TRBJ1-1; D uncertain. V was clipped by 0 bases and J by 11 bases, with 22 bases between them. Germline CDR1 is LGHDT and CDR2 is YNNKEL (reference sequence). This CDR3 spans 16 amino acids. The CDR3: CASSQDFLGGLGTAFF. The CDR3 DNA follows: TGTGCCAGCAGCCAAGACTTCCTCGGAGGTTTGGGAACCGCTTTCTTT.

The V gene is TRBV6-1, the J gene TRBJ1-5; TRBD1 matches 7 bases. V trimming: 6 bases; J trimming: 1 base; junction bases outside the gene matches: 6. The CDR3 totals 15 residues. Germline V gene lookup returns CDR1 MNHNS and CDR2 SASEGT. The CDR3 reads CASRNTGESNQPQHF. The CDR3 region has the DNA TGTGCCAGCAGGAACACAGGGGAGAGCAATCAGCCCCAGCATTTT.

This clonotype was detected many times. V is TRBV6-5 and J is TRBJ2-1; tentative D call: TRBD2 (7 bases). CDR3 length: 14 residues. Germline-derived CDR1 and CDR2 are MNHEY and SVGAGI. Trimming cost V 4 bases and J 6 bases, with 13 bases left between them. CDR3 sequence: CASSSPRGGNEQFF. The CDR3 DNA is TGTGCCAGCAGTTCCCCGAGGGGGGGCAATGAGCAGTTCTTC.

At least ten counts were recorded for this clonotype. The V call is TRBV4-3, the J call TRBJ2-1; D not resolved. This CDR3 is 13 amino acids long. CDR1 and CDR2 (germline): LGHNA, YSLEER. V lost 1 base and J 6 bases, leaving 7 bases between the germline ends. This CDR3 reads CASSQGRLNEQFF. The CDR3 DNA sequence: TGCGCCAGCAGCCAAGGAAGGCTCAATGAGCAGTTCTTC.

In this sample, this clonotype turned up a few times. The chain carries TRBV10-2 and TRBJ1-6, with D unresolved. The CDR3 length is 14 residues. V was shortened by 8 bases and J by 6 bases, with 14 bases between the two germline ends. Germline-derived CDR1 and CDR2 are WSHSY and SAAADI. This chain's CDR3 is CASASVKGNSPLHF. CDR3 nucleotides: TGCGCCAGCGCGTCGGTTAAGGGTAATTCACCCCTCCACTTT.